These T cell receptor beta chains were read from a single sample in a study of sequential checkpoint blockade in melanoma. Libraries were prepared by immunoSEQ multiplex PCR; TCRdb keeps only in-frame clonotypes and omits some of them. The sample holds 20,000 to 25,000 clones, under 30% seen once. This sample comprised tumor tissue (inferred from file names), obtained from a patient given nivolumab and ipilimumab in sequence. These receptors all come from a human donor with melanoma. Each CDR3 is given with its conserved first and last residue. Each record gives: clone size, D gene, V gene, J gene, CDR3 protein, CDR3 DNA. The D gene is left open where the match is weak. Only some rows state a clone size, as once, few, many or a class for expanded clones.

>NA|NA|TRBV14|TRBJ2-7
CASSQFAGTYEQYF
TGTGCCAGCAGCCAATTCGCAGGGACCTACGAGCAGTACTTC
>NA|NA|TRBV28|TRBJ2-3
CASSFDQGKDTQYF
TGTGCCAGCAGTTTTGATCAGGGGAAAGATACGCAGTATTTT
>medium-sized|NA|TRBV15|TRBJ2-2
CATSRDLGGASTGELFF
TGTGCCACCAGCAGAGATTTGGGCGGGGCTTCCACCGGGGAGCTGTTTTTT
>NA|NA|TRBV18|TRBJ2-5
CASSPLDGGETQYF
TGTGCCAGCTCACCTCTCGACGGGGGAGAGACCCAGTACTTC
>NA|NA|TRBV19|TRBJ1-5
CASTLLRDSNQPQHF
TGTGCCAGTACCTTACTCAGGGATAGCAATCAGCCCCAGCATTTT
>NA|TRBD1|TRBV18|TRBJ2-5
CASSPEIAGGFLETQYF
TGTGCCAGCTCACCAGAAATTGCAGGGGGATTTCTGGAGACCCAGTACTTC
>NA|TRBD2|TRBV19|TRBJ2-3
CASSTSAGGRVDTQYF
TGTGCCAGTAGTACTTCCGCTGGCGGGAGGGTAGATACGCAGTATTTT
>NA|TRBD2|TRBV5-1|TRBJ2-7
CASSWGLAGGYEQYF
TGCGCCAGCAGCTGGGGACTAGCGGGGGGCTACGAGCAGTACTTC
>once|NA|TRBV18|TRBJ1-2
CASSPDKNYGYTF
TGTGCCAGCTCACCGGACAAGAACTATGGCTACACCTTC
>few|TRBD1|TRBV9|TRBJ2-7
CASQGTAYEQYF
TGTGCCAGTCAAGGGACAGCTTACGAGCAGTACTTC
>few|TRBD1|TRBV7-7|TRBJ2-2
CASSSGTGPGELFF
TGTGCCAGCAGCTCCGGGACAGGGCCCGGGGAGCTGTTTTTT
>NA|TRBD2|TRBV29-1|TRBJ2-7
CSASRWEGYEQYF
TGCAGCGCGAGCCGGTGGGAGGGCTACGAGCAGTACTTC
>NA|TRBD2|TRBV11-3|TRBJ2-1
CASSLLAGGLDEQFF
TGTGCCAGCAGCTTACTCGCGGGAGGGCTGGATGAGCAGTTCTTC
>few|TRBD1|TRBV11-3|TRBJ2-5
CASSDRGPGETQYF
TGTGCCAGCAGCGACAGGGGCCCCGGAGAGACCCAGTACTTC
>few|NA|TRBV6-8|TRBJ2-3
CASTPRDRLTDTQYF
TGTGCCAGCACCCCAAGAGACAGACTCACAGATACGCAGTATTTT
>few|NA|TRBV18|TRBJ2-1
CASSLRETKDEQFF
TGTGCCAGCTCACTCCGGGAGACTAAAGATGAGCAGTTCTTC
>NA|TRBD1|TRBV29-1|TRBJ2-7
CSVEDNGGTGGPYEQYF
TGCAGCGTTGAAGATAACGGAGGGACAGGGGGACCCTACGAGCAGTACTTC
>few|TRBD1|TRBV11-3|TRBJ2-7
CASSAGTGTYEQYF
TGTGCCAGCAGCGCCGGGACAGGAACCTACGAGCAGTACTTC
>few|TRBD1|TRBV11-3|TRBJ2-3
CASSLGTGVTDTQYF
TGTGCCAGCAGCTTGGGGACAGGGGTTACAGATACGCAGTATTTT
>many|TRBD2|TRBV6-8|TRBJ2-5
CASSRTSGSWETQYF
TGTGCCAGCAGCCGGACTAGCGGGAGTTGGGAGACCCAGTACTTC
>NA|TRBD2|TRBV11-3|TRBJ2-1
CASSLRGGALQGEQFF
TGTGCCAGCAGCTTACGCGGGGGGGCGCTGCAGGGTGAGCAGTTCTTC
>many|NA|TRBV11-3|TRBJ2-7
CASSPTGLEYEQYF
TGTGCCAGCAGCCCGACAGGCCTTGAATACGAGCAGTACTTC
>many|NA|TRBV12-2|TRBJ2-2
CATPGGESTGELFF
TGTGCCACCCCCGGAGGGGAGAGCACCGGGGAGCTGTTTTTT
>few|TRBD1|TRBV6-8|TRBJ2-7
CASGRQGPFEQYF
TGTGCCAGCGGACGACAGGGCCCTTTCGAGCAGTACTTC
>few|NA|TRBV18|TRBJ1-1
CASSPELNTEAFF
TGTGCCAGCTCACCGGAGTTGAACACTGAAGCTTTCTTT
>few|NA|TRBV11-3|TRBJ2-1
CASSGGGTYNEQFF
TGTGCCAGCAGCGGAGGCGGGACCTACAATGAGCAGTTCTTC
>NA|NA|TRBV18|TRBJ2-7
CASSPPVVRGYEQYF
TGTGCCAGCTCACCACCGGTTGTCAGGGGCTACGAGCAGTACTTC
>NA|NA|TRBV23-1|TRBJ1-1
CASSQDALWEGTEAFF
TGCGCCAGCAGCCAAGATGCTCTTTGGGAGGGGACTGAAGCTTTCTTT
>NA|NA|TRBV19|TRBJ1-1
CASSIRMEGHTEAFF
TGTGCCAGTAGTATCCGGATGGAGGGACACACTGAAGCTTTCTTT
>few|NA|TRBV11-3|TRBJ2-2
CASSLLGSGTTGELFF
TGTGCCAGCAGCTTATTAGGTTCAGGGACCACCGGGGAGCTGTTTTTT
>NA|TRBD1|TRBV11-3|TRBJ1-4
CASTLSWDRNEKLFF
TGTGCCAGCACCCTTAGTTGGGACAGGAATGAAAAACTGTTTTTT
>NA|NA|TRBV18|TRBJ2-2
CASSPNTGELFF
TGTGCCAGCTCACCAAACACCGGGGAGCTGTTTTTT
>NA|NA|TRBV5-1|TRBJ2-5
CASSLGQTEETQYF
TGCGCCAGCAGCTTGGGACAGACCGAAGAGACCCAGTACTTC
>NA|NA|TRBV19|TRBJ2-5
CASSIDHYTQETQYF
TGTGCCAGTAGTATAGATCACTACACCCAAGAGACCCAGTACTTC
>NA|TRBD1|TRBV19|TRBJ1-2
CASSRDRGLDYGYTF
TGTGCCAGTAGCCGAGACAGGGGGTTGGACTATGGCTACACCTTC
>few|NA|TRBV16|TRBJ1-1
CASSHPNPGDTEAFF
TGTGCCAGCAGCCACCCTAACCCGGGGGACACTGAAGCTTTCTTT
>many|NA|TRBV6-8|TRBJ1-5
CASSPLSNQPQHF
TGTGCCAGCAGTCCCCTCAGTAATCAGCCCCAGCATTTT
>NA|TRBD1|TRBV18|TRBJ2-3
CASSRTGGPDTQYF
TGTGCCAGCTCGCGGACAGGGGGCCCAGATACGCAGTATTTT
>many|TRBD1|TRBV7-4|TRBJ1-1
CASSPTGQATEAFF
TGTGCCAGCAGCCCGACAGGGCAGGCCACTGAAGCTTTCTTT
>many|TRBD1|TRBV11-3|TRBJ1-1
CASSWGQGGTEAFF
TGTGCCAGCAGCTGGGGACAGGGAGGCACTGAAGCTTTCTTT
>few|NA|TRBV12-2|TRBJ2-1
CATSRASTGFHNEQFF
TGTGCCACTTCGAGGGCGTCCACAGGGTTCCACAATGAGCAGTTCTTC
>many|TRBD1|TRBV28|TRBJ1-4
CASSSSDRINEKLFF
TGTGCCAGCAGTTCATCGGACAGGATCAATGAAAAACTGTTTTTT
>few|NA|TRBV18|TRBJ2-2
CASSPPQIVGELFF
TGTGCCAGCTCACCACCTCAGATCGTCGGGGAGCTGTTTTTT
>NA|NA|TRBV11-3|TRBJ2-5
CASSLGTGSQETQYF
TGTGCCAGCAGCTTAGGTACAGGGAGCCAAGAGACCCAGTACTTC
>NA|NA|TRBV15|TRBJ1-1
CATSKRNRENTEAFF
TGTGCCACCAGCAAGCGAAACAGGGAGAACACTGAAGCTTTCTTT
>few|TRBD1|TRBV11-3|TRBJ1-5
CASSPRQGGGNQPQHF
TGTGCCAGCAGCCCCCGACAGGGGGGTGGTAATCAGCCCCAGCATTTT
>NA|TRBD2|TRBV6-7|TRBJ2-1
CASREAGGPAYEQFF
TGTGCCAGCAGAGAAGCGGGAGGTCCAGCATATGAGCAGTTCTTC
>NA|NA|TRBV18|TRBJ2-1
CASSPPGTPSYNEQFF
TGTGCCAGCTCACCTCCCGGGACCCCCTCCTACAATGAGCAGTTCTTC
>NA|NA|TRBV19|TRBJ1-5
CASSTLQGYSNQPQHF
TGTGCCAGTAGTACCCTCCAGGGGTATAGCAATCAGCCCCAGCATTTT